The rows below give T cell receptor beta chains drawn from one sample of a study of monozygotic twins with inflammatory bowel disease. TCRdb derives one entry per CDR3 protein from the 5' RACE reads, leaving out DNA. There are just over 300,000 distinct CDR3 sequences in the sample, with 5.5% to 6.5% held by the top ten. Sequenced: blood. Receptors were obtained from a human donor with ulcerative colitis or Crohn's disease, or a healthy co-twin of an affected twin (not recorded which). CDR3s include the opening cysteine and the closing phenylalanine or tryptophan. Fields, in order: CDR3 protein, CDR3 length, V gene, J gene.

CSVDPGTGLSETQYF	15	TRBV29-1	TRBJ2-5
CAGRRDSINSPLHF	14	TRBV2	TRBJ1-6
CSGWPGRYNTGELFF	15	TRBV20-1	TRBJ2-2
CASSLTSGIGYEQFF	15	TRBV5-4	TRBJ2-1
CATSGGTSGHNEQFF	15	TRBV15	TRBJ2-1
CAISDRNQPQHF	12	TRBV10-3	TRBJ1-5
CASSFETDWNTEAFF	15	TRBV6-2/TRBV6-3	TRBJ1-1
CASSYGGAAETQYF	14	TRBV6-5	TRBJ2-5
CASSFRGMGETQYF	14	TRBV12-3/TRBV12-4	TRBJ2-5
CASSETSPKETQYF	14	TRBV28	TRBJ2-5
CASSHARQGTYEQYF	15	TRBV3-1	TRBJ2-7
CATSEPGGTLYNEQFF	16	TRBV24-1	TRBJ2-1
CASSVLDGQPQHF	13	TRBV9	TRBJ1-5
CSASLAGVEQYF	12	TRBV20-1	TRBJ2-7
CASSQDLGAYGSPLHF	16	TRBV4-3	TRBJ1-6
CSARNPTGKIEQYF	14	TRBV20-1	TRBJ2-7
CASRHPGLAGYGELFF	16	TRBV12-3/TRBV12-4	TRBJ2-2
CSSTGGPFVDTQYF	14	TRBV20-1	TRBJ2-3
CSAMEAPSSGNTIYF	15	TRBV20-1	TRBJ1-3
CASSEIREANTGELFF	16	TRBV12-3/TRBV12-4	TRBJ2-2
CASSLELGGYEQYF	14	TRBV5-1	TRBJ2-7
CASSSNSGRVIEQFF	15	TRBV7-2	TRBJ2-1
CASSPGDYYNEQFF	14	TRBV7-2	TRBJ2-1
CATSDSDPGGLTDTQYF	17	TRBV24-1	TRBJ2-3
CASSSAGGPQHF	12	TRBV27	TRBJ1-5
CSAVGGEESTNEKLFF	16	TRBV29-1	TRBJ1-4
CASSPRTSGGPYEQYF	16	TRBV12-3/TRBV12-4	TRBJ2-7
CASSSGQGSTGELFF	15	TRBV18	TRBJ2-2
CASSLRTRGAVAKNIQYF	18	TRBV12-3/TRBV12-4	TRBJ2-4
CATSRAVARARAEAFF	16	TRBV15	TRBJ1-1
CSHSSSTDTQYF	12	TRBV20-1	TRBJ2-3
CASSPWGLAGSNEQFF	16	TRBV5-1	TRBJ2-1
CASSSGDRGLVETQYF	16	TRBV28	TRBJ2-5
CASSLGTSDIQYF	13	TRBV5-1	TRBJ2-4
CASSPPGGAREQFF	14	TRBV7-2	TRBJ2-1
CASSYRLAYEQYF	13	TRBV6-2/TRBV6-3	TRBJ2-7
CASSQDAGSGDTQYF	15	TRBV3-1	TRBJ2-3
CASTLAKPDTGELFF	15	TRBV12-3/TRBV12-4	TRBJ2-2
CATSREGVGQPQHF	14	TRBV15	TRBJ1-5
CATSRDQAGGQSEQFF	16	TRBV15	TRBJ2-1
CASSPRTGPNEKLFF	15	TRBV18	TRBJ1-4
CSAERSGFNQPQHF	14	TRBV20-1	TRBJ1-5
CASSLTQGEKAEAFF	15	TRBV28	TRBJ1-1
CASSAPTGDNQPQHF	15	TRBV25-1	TRBJ1-5
CASSLVSAGGGEQFF	15	TRBV7-2	TRBJ2-1
CSVNIAGVGEQYF	13	TRBV29-1	TRBJ2-7
CATSRLDRGRPYEQYF	16	TRBV15	TRBJ2-7